The present TCR beta chain was sequenced within a study of response to subunit inactivated influenza vaccine. With 6 bases removed from V and 4 bases from J, the gap between germline ends came to 13 bases. This CDR3 has 12 amino acids. Looked up from germline, CDR1 is SQVTM and CDR2 is ANQGSEA. Each CDR3 protein is one row after TCRdb ran MiXCR on the RT-PCR reads. This sample has around 200,000 distinct CDR3 sequences, with about 9% found just once. The chain joins TRBV29-1 to TRBJ2-7, with D perhaps matching TRBD2 (6 bases). This material consisted of non-naive T cells sorted from PBMCs, taken on the day of vaccination. The TCR sequence derives from a man aged 50 to 59 who received an inactivated influenza vaccine. CDR3 protein: CSVEGPAYEQYF. The CDR3 DNA reads as TGCAGCGTGGAGGGGCCCGCGTACGAGCAGTACTTC.